This T cell receptor beta chain emerged from a study of blood T cell repertoires in COVID-19. About the study: Sample material is recorded as cDNA or gDNA derived from T cells, B-cell-depleted T cells, or PBMCs.

The data were produced by immunoSEQ multiplex PCR, yet TCRdb's version contains in-frame clones alone and is incomplete. Here the sample spans under 300,000 clones, over 80% being singletons. The source of this sequence is a human donor in a cohort sampled during active COVID-19. The specimen sequenced was peripheral blood.

CDR3 protein: CASTRQGWNEQYF. The CDR3 DNA follows: TGTGCCAGCACCAGACAGGGTTGGAACGAGCAGTACTTC. J is TRBJ2-7 and V is TRBV2; 7 positions match TRBD1. Germline trimming cut 7 bases from V and 5 bases from J; bases unmatched to any gene: 8. Germline-derived CDR1 and CDR2 are SNHLY and FYNNEI. The CDR3 loop spans 13 amino acids.